This T cell receptor (beta chain) appears in the sequencing data of a study of cytomegalovirus exposure and HLA in healthy donors. The count of this clone is one. The V and J ends lost 2 bases and 5 bases, in that order; junction bases with no gene match: 7. This CDR3 comprises 16 residues. The germline CDR1 and CDR2 sequences are SGHNT and YYREEE (reference sequence). This PCR relied on a set of 60 Vbeta primers and 13 Jbeta primers. Original methodology: Counted up in a later analysis, unique TCR beta chains came to around 80 million, with around 10 million shared. Produced via immunoSEQ multiplex PCR; TCRdb's table is partial and in-frame only. V and J calls and clone size come straight from that table; D and trimming were deduced from the DNA. The table lists over 150,000 clones, about 79% of them singletons.

This TCR was sampled from a girl aged 2 to 9 in good health and CMV-seropositive. The chain employs TRBV5-4 and TRBJ2-1, with 10 positions matching TRBD2. The sequenced sample consisted of PBMCs. The CDR3, as DNA: TGTGCCAGCAGCTTTCGGGGGCTAGCGGGGGACAATGAGCAGTTCTTC. This codes for CASSFRGLAGDNEQFF. Drawing the rest from reference TRBV5-4 and TRBJ2-1, the complete variable domain is ETGVTQSPTHLIKTRGQQVTLRCSSQSGHNTVSWYQQALGQGPQFIFQYYREEENGRGNFPPRFSGLQFPNYSSELNVNALELDDSALYLCASSFRGLAGDNEQFFGPGTRLTVL.